The source of this T cell receptor (beta chain) is a study of T cells after yellow fever vaccination. This clonotype occurred many times. Its antigen is unknown. Study-wide results and caveats: Although the secondary response was weaker, it peaked faster, at day 5 versus 15. Booster samples showed a return of most primary-vaccination clones (about 97% CD4, 88% CD8).

Germline CDR1 MNHNS, CDR2 SASEGT. This CDR3 has 15 residues. Trimming took 6 bases from V and 4 from J, leaving 17 bases between them. Via MiXCR, TCRdb re-called the 5' RACE reads, giving one row per CDR3 protein. The table records approximately 110,000 distinct CDR3 sequences, 8.4% of them present only once. The chain has TRBV6-1 and TRBJ2-3; D call uncertain. This sequence originates from a man aged 25 to 40 who received the YFV17D yellow fever vaccine. This specimen consisted of CD8+ T cells sorted from PBMCs, obtained 45 days after the yellow fever booster vaccination. The CDR3 coding sequence is TGTGCCAGCAGCAAGAACTCAGACCCAGCAGATACGCAGTATTTT. This codes for CASSKNSDPADTQYF.